Shown below are 20 T cell receptor beta chains from a single sample sequenced in a study of blood T cell repertoires in COVID-19. Generated by immunoSEQ multiplex PCR, the TCRdb table keeps only in-frame clones and is missing some. The table lists 250,000 to 350,000 clones, approximately 90% of them singletons. The source material was peripheral blood. The receptors derive from a woman aged 60-70 years with acute or convalescent COVID-19.

The V call is TRBV24-1, the J call TRBJ1-5; D not resolved. The CDR3 is 15 amino acids. V gave up 7 bases and J gave up 4 bases, with 16 bases separating them. From germline, CDR1 is KGHDR and CDR2 SFDVKD. The CDR3 DNA sequence: TGTGCCACCAGCCCAGGACTTTTTAGAAATCAGCCCCAGCATTTT. The encoded protein is CATSPGLFRNQPQHF.

This clone was observed once. The V and J genes are TRBV7-3 and TRBJ2-3; weak D call: TRBD2 (6 bases). Looked up from germline, CDR1 is SGHTA and CDR2 is FQGTGA. The ends were cut back, 4 bases at V and 3 bases at J, with 14 bases in the middle. CDR3 length: 15 residues. The CDR3 loop is CASSWLQGGTDTQYF. CDR3 DNA sequence: TGTGCCAGCAGCTGGCTTCAAGGAGGGACAGATACGCAGTATTTT. The variable domain in full, with the rest retrieved from reference TRBV7-3 and TRBJ2-3, is GAGVSQTPSNKVTEKGKYVELRCDPISGHTALYWYRQSLGQGPEFLIYFQGTGAADDSGLPNDRFFAVRPEGSVSTLKIQRTERGDSAVYLCASSWLQGGTDTQYFGPGTRLTVL.

The chain employs TRBV5-4 and TRBJ1-1; possibly TRBD1 for D (5 bases). This CDR3 is built from 13 residues. The V end was cut by 5 bases, the J end by 9 bases, with 17 bases between. Germline V CDR1 and CDR2: SGHNT, YYREEE (reference sequence). CDR3 residues: CASRDATQGQAFF. CDR3 coding DNA: TGTGCCAGCAGGGATGCGACCCAGGGTCAAGCTTTCTTT.

This clone occurred a few times. The gene calls are TRBV6-2 or TRBV6-3 and TRBJ1-5; 7 nucleotides line up with TRBD1. Germline V CDR1 and CDR2: MNHEY, SVGEGT. The CDR3 runs 14 residues. With 4 bases clipped from V and 7 bases from J, the junction kept 7 bases outside the gene matches. CDR3 sequence (DNA): TGTGCCAGCAGTTTGGAGGGGGCTTGGCAGCCCCAGCATTTT. The encoded protein is CASSLEGAWQPQHF.

The CDR3 loop reads CASSLNRGDEQYF. The CDR3 nucleotides are TGTGCCAGCAGTCTGAACAGGGGTGACGAGCAGTACTTC. The chain couples TRBV2 to TRBJ2-7; 7 bases fit TRBD1. The CDR3 extends over 13 amino acids. CDR1 and CDR2 from the germline V gene are SNHLY and FYNNEI. The V gene end was trimmed by 5 bases and the J gene end by 5 bases; junction bases not matched to a gene: 6.

V and J are TRBV28 and TRBJ2-7, with TRBD1 matching 9 bases. V was pared by 6 bases and J by 3 bases, with 12 bases of the junction left unmatched. The germline V gene encodes CDR1 MDHEN and CDR2 SYDVKM. The length of the CDR3 is 16 residues. CDR3 protein: CASSPQGARFFYEQYF. The CDR3 region has the DNA TGTGCCAGCAGCCCACAGGGGGCAAGGTTTTTCTACGAGCAGTACTTC.

In its sample, this clone was seen a few times. The chain is built from TRBV28 and TRBJ2-1, with TRBD2 identical over 13 bases. The CDR3 is 14 residues long. Germline CDR1 and CDR2: MDHEN and SYDVKM. With V trimmed by 10 bases and J by 9 bases, 9 bases remained unmatched. DNA of the CDR3: TGTGCCACTTACGGACTAGCGGGAGTGGGTGAGCAGTTCTTC. It codes for CATYGLAGVGEQFF. Full variable domain (remainder filled in from reference TRBV28 and TRBJ2-1): DVKVTQSSRYLVKRTGEKVFLECVQDMDHENMFWYRQDPGLGLRLIYFSYDVKMKEKGDIPEGYSVSREKKERFSLILESASTNQTSMYLCATYGLAGVGEQFFGPGTRLTVL.

In this sample, this clone turned up a few times. The chain carries TRBV14 and TRBJ2-2; 8 bases map to TRBD1. The germline V gene has CDR1 SGHDN and CDR2 FVKESK. There are 15 residues in the CDR3. V shed 6 bases and J 5 bases; nucleotides not matched to a gene: 8. The CDR3 sequence: CASRSQGARTGELFF. In DNA, the CDR3 is TGTGCCAGCAGATCCCAGGGGGCGAGAACCGGGGAGCTGTTTTTT.

The chain combines TRBV13 with TRBJ2-7, with 8 nucleotides matching TRBD2. CDR3 length equals 14 residues. Per the germline V gene, CDR1 is PRHDT and CDR2 is FYEKMQ (reference sequence). Trimming cost V 2 bases and J 3 bases; bases outside gene matches: 3. CDR3: CASSLSSGSYEQYF. CDR3 sequence (DNA): TGTGCCAGCAGCTTAAGCAGCGGGAGCTACGAGCAGTACTTC.

The chain employs TRBV27 and TRBJ2-1; D gene uncertain. Trimming cost V 1 base and J 4 bases, with 5 bases left between them. The CDR3 covers 13 residues. Per the germline V gene, CDR1 is MNHEY and CDR2 is SMNVEV (reference sequence). The CDR3 protein is CASSLFRYNEQFF. The CDR3 DNA is TGTGCCAGCAGTTTATTCAGGTACAATGAGCAGTTCTTC.

The chain carries TRBV7-2 and TRBJ1-1, with 10 positions matching TRBD1. This CDR3 is built from 15 residues. Germline lookup yields CDR1 SGHTA and CDR2 FQGNSA. The V and J ends lost 1 base and 10 bases, in that order; junction bases with no gene match: 9. The CDR3 spells CASSLDSRTGGGAFF. Written as DNA, the CDR3 is TGTGCCAGCAGCTTAGACTCCAGGACAGGGGGGGGAGCTTTCTTT.

The chain couples TRBV28 to TRBJ1-2; 8 bases are a match to TRBD1. J lost 7 bases, V lost 5 bases, and 9 bases had no gene match. The germline CDR1 and CDR2 sequences are MDHEN and SYDVKM. The CDR3 is made up of 14 amino acids. For the CDR3, the DNA is TGTGCCAGCAGTCCTACAGGGGGGGTGAGTGGCTACACCTTC. The encoded protein is CASSPTGGVSGYTF.

The chain is built from TRBV12-3 or TRBV12-4 and TRBJ2-1, with 8 nucleotides matching TRBD2. CDR3 length: 13 residues. V trimming: 6 bases; J trimming: 14 bases; junction bases outside the gene matches: 12. CDR3 sequence reads: CASSTRGGQGKFF. The CDR3 region has the DNA TGTGCCAGCAGCACCCGGGGGGGGCAGGGGAAGTTCTTC.

This clone was observed a handful of times. The V gene is TRBV7-9, the J gene TRBJ2-7, with 8 bases that match TRBD1. Germline-derived CDR1 and CDR2 are SEHNR and FQNEAQ (reference sequence). The CDR3 has 15 amino acids. The ends lost 1 base at V and 5 bases at J; junction bases unmatched: 7. CDR3 coding DNA: TGTGCCAGCAGCTTAGTAGGACAGGGTATACACGAGCAGTACTTC. Encoded protein: CASSLVGQGIHEQYF.

The chain has TRBV27 and TRBJ2-4, with D possibly matching TRBD1 (5 bases). From germline, CDR1 is MNHEY and CDR2 SMNVEV (reference sequence). This CDR3 contains 16 residues. V lost 2 bases, J lost 7 bases, and 18 bases lay in between. This CDR3 reads CASSLTRQPPGNIQYF. CDR3 coding DNA: TGTGCCAGCAGTTTAACCCGACAGCCCCCCGGGAACATTCAGTACTTC.

In DNA, the CDR3 is TGTGCCAGTAGTATCCCTTTTGGCAGTAACACTGAAGCTTTCTTT. Residues: CASSIPFGSNTEAFF. The rearrangement joins TRBV19 to TRBJ1-1; D is ambiguous. The CDR3 has 15 residues. Trimming took off 3 bases at V and 2 bases at J, with 13 bases between the two ends. Germline CDR1 and CDR2: LNHDA and SQIVND (reference sequence). Drawing the rest from reference TRBV19 and TRBJ1-1, the complete variable domain is DGGITQSPKYLFRKEGQNVTLSCEQNLNHDAMYWYRQDPGQGLRLIYYSQIVNDFQKGDIAEGYSVSREKKESFPLTVTSAQKNPTAFYLCASSIPFGSNTEAFFGQGTRLTVV.

This clone was seen just once. This chain connects TRBV3-1 (or the pseudogene TRBV3-2) to TRBJ2-7, with 8 nucleotides matching TRBD2. In germline, CDR1 is LGHDT, CDR2 YNNKEL (reference sequence). The CDR3 loop spans 15 amino acids. V shed 1 base and J 9 bases; nucleotides not matched to a gene: 11. DNA for the CDR3: TGTGCCAGCAGCCAAGTCCCTCTAAGCGGGGGACGGCAGTACTTC. It specifies CASSQVPLSGGRQYF.

The gene calls are TRBV7-8 and TRBJ2-4; 7 bases are shared with TRBD1. This CDR3 comprises 14 residues. Germline CDR1 is SGHVS and CDR2 is FQNEAQ. Trimming at V came to 2 bases and at J to 5 bases, leaving 3 bases not matched to a gene. Here the CDR3 DNA reads TGTGCCAGCAGCTTACGGGACAGACAAAACATTCAGTACTTC. It specifies CASSLRDRQNIQYF.

The chain uses TRBV18 and TRBJ1-4; weak D call: TRBD1 (5 bases). Trimming pared 1 base from V and 8 bases from J, leaving 11 bases between. Germline V gene sequence: CDR1 KGHSH, CDR2 LQKENI. This CDR3 is built from 14 residues. As DNA, the CDR3 is TGTGCCAGCTCACCACTGGGGGGAAACGAAAAACTGTTTTTT. Residues: CASSPLGGNEKLFF.

The chain carries TRBV5-1 and TRBJ1-1, with TRBD1 as a possible D gene (6 bases). CDR1 is SGHRS and CDR2 is YFSETQ in the germline V gene. CDR3 length: 16 amino acids. With 1 base removed from V and 4 bases from J, the gap between germline ends came to 17 bases. The chain's CDR3 is CASSLRDTPSGTEAFF. In nucleotides, the CDR3 is TGCGCCAGCAGCTTGCGGGACACCCCAAGTGGCACTGAAGCTTTCTTT. Together with reference TRBV5-1 and TRBJ1-1, the CDR3 gives the full variable domain: KAGVTQTPRYLIKTRGQQVTLSCSPISGHRSVSWYQQTPGQGLQFLFEYFSETQRNKGNFPGRFSGRQFSNSRSEMNVSTLELGDSALYLCASSLRDTPSGTEAFFGQGTRLTVV.